What follows are 32 T cell receptor beta chains derived from one specimen sequenced in a study of T-cell memory formation after mild COVID-19. TCRdb recomputed calls from the 5' RACE reads with MiXCR, one row per CDR3 protein. Of roughly 89,000 distinct CDR3 sequences listed, about 12% are singletons. The sequencing input was PBMCs or a T cell subset sorted from them (not recorded which). These receptors were taken from an adult woman who had mild COVID-19 (a few samples of this study predate the infection). Cell type and time point are not known.

This clonotype was counted only a few times. J is TRBJ2-1 and V is TRBV30; D possibly matches TRBD1 or TRBD2 (5 bases each). CDR1 and CDR2 (germline): GTSNPN, SVGIG (reference sequence). CDR3 length: 14 residues. The V end lost 5 bases, the J end lost 5 bases, and 16 bases lay between the germline ends. CDR3 protein: CAWEKGSGHNEQFF. In nucleotides, the CDR3 is TGTGCCTGGGAGAAGGGGAGCGGACACAATGAGCAGTTCTTC.

The V call is TRBV30, the J call TRBJ2-2; D is ambiguous. The CDR3 runs to 13 residues. The ends were cut back, 2 bases at V and 8 bases at J, with 12 bases in the middle. Germline CDR1 GTSNPN, CDR2 SVGIG (reference sequence). The CDR3 sequence: CAWSPSMRGELFF. CDR3 nucleotide sequence: TGTGCCTGGAGTCCCTCGATGCGTGGGGAGCTGTTTTTT.

This clonotype was counted a few times. This chain connects TRBV19 to TRBJ2-7; D not resolved. The ends were cut back, 2 bases at V and 3 bases at J, with 11 bases in the middle. CDR1 is LNHDA and CDR2 is SQIVND in the germline V gene (reference sequence). The CDR3 consists of 14 residues. CDR3 in amino acids: CASSIRGMGYEQYF. The CDR3 DNA follows: TGTGCCAGTAGTATAAGAGGCATGGGCTACGAGCAGTACTTC.

V usage is TRBV7-3 and J usage is TRBJ1-3; 10 bases map to TRBD1. CDR1 SGHTA and CDR2 FQGTGA come from the germline V gene. The CDR3 covers 15 residues. V was clipped by 5 bases and J by 2 bases; unmatched bases: 3. CDR3 bases: TGTGCCAGCAGCCTCGACAGGGGGCCTGGAAACACCATATATTTT. Its translation is CASSLDRGPGNTIYF.

The chain couples TRBV4-1 to TRBJ2-7, with D possibly matching TRBD2 (7 bases). This CDR3 is 15 amino acids long. The germline gives CDR1 MGHRA, CDR2 YSYEKL. V was trimmed by 3 bases and J by 0 bases, leaving 12 bases between them. This chain's CDR3 is CASSHPGEGSYEQYF. CDR3 bases: TGCGCCAGCAGCCACCCAGGGGAGGGCTCCTACGAGCAGTACTTC.

This clonotype was counted between two and nine times. This chain joins TRBV5-1 and TRBJ1-1; 10 bases line up with TRBD1. This CDR3 is 17 amino acids long. Trimming removed 0 bases from V and 4 bases from J; junction bases left unmatched: 9. Germline CDR1 is SGHRS and CDR2 is YFSETQ. The CDR3 sequence is CASSLGQGAGFGTEAFF. Here the CDR3 DNA reads TGCGCCAGCAGCTTGGGACAGGGGGCCGGGTTTGGCACTGAAGCTTTCTTT.

The gene calls are TRBV9 and TRBJ2-7; the D gene is possibly TRBD1 (6 bases). Germline lookup yields CDR1 SGDLS and CDR2 YYNGEE. V lost 0 bases and J 2 bases, leaving 9 bases between the germline ends. The CDR3 loop spans 14 amino acids. CDR3 amino acids: CASSVGQDPYEQYF. Written as DNA, the CDR3 is TGTGCCAGCAGCGTAGGACAGGATCCCTACGAGCAGTACTTC.

This chain uses TRBV7-8 with TRBJ2-5; 7 positions agree with TRBD1. The CDR3 extends over 16 amino acids. V dropped 4 bases and J dropped 5; count of bases not matched to a gene: 13. Per the germline V gene, CDR1 is SGHVS and CDR2 is FQNEAQ. The CDR3 reads CASSSNTDRVGETQYF. The CDR3 DNA is TGTGCCAGCAGCTCAAACACCGACAGGGTTGGGGAGACCCAGTACTTC.

This clonotype was found a few times. The rearrangement uses TRBV5-1 and TRBJ2-7, with D tentatively TRBD1 (5 bases). With 2 bases removed from V and 7 bases from J, the gap between germline ends came to 16 bases. Germline V gene data show CDR1 as SGHRS and CDR2 as YFSETQ. The CDR3 length is 14 residues. The chain's CDR3 is CASSLGVGAEEQYF. In DNA form, the CDR3 reads TGCGCCAGCAGCTTAGGGGTCGGAGCCGAGGAGCAGTACTTC.

This clonotype appeared a few times. The chain carries TRBV5-6 and TRBJ2-7; D remains ambiguous. Trimming cost V 2 bases and J 1 base, with 10 bases left between them. Germline assignment: CDR1 SGHDT and CDR2 YYEEEE. This CDR3 comprises 14 residues. The CDR3 coding sequence is TGTGCCAGCAGCTTTAACACGTTTTCCTACGAGCAGTACTTC. This encodes CASSFNTFSYEQYF.

This chain connects TRBV4-1 to TRBJ2-7; unclear D gene. The CDR3 extends over 16 amino acids. The germline gives CDR1 MGHRA, CDR2 YSYEKL. The ends were cut back, 0 bases at V and 0 bases at J, with 12 bases in the middle. The CDR3 nucleotides are TGCGCCAGCAGCCAAGAGAAAGGCGGAAGCTCCTACGAGCAGTACTTC. Translated, it gives CASSQEKGGSSYEQYF.

The V call is TRBV4-1, the J call TRBJ2-7; 7 bases are a match to TRBD1. The CDR3 totals 13 residues. CDR1 MGHRA and CDR2 YSYEKL come from the germline V gene. Trimming cost V 4 bases and J 3 bases; bases outside gene matches: 3. The CDR3 here is CASSRGQHYEQYF. DNA of the CDR3: TGCGCCAGCAGCCGGGGACAGCACTACGAGCAGTACTTC.

This clonotype has more than one count but fewer than ten. The chain combines TRBV7-6 with TRBJ2-1; TRBD1 might be the D (5 bases). Trimming removed 2 bases at V and 3 bases at J, with 11 bases between. The CDR3 is made up of 15 amino acids. Germline-derived CDR1 and CDR2 are SGHVS and FNYEAQ. CDR3: CASSLKGIGYNEQFF. In DNA form, the CDR3 reads TGTGCCAGCAGCTTAAAGGGGATTGGCTACAATGAGCAGTTCTTC. Looking up the rest from reference TRBV7-6 and TRBJ2-1 gives the full variable domain: GAGVSQSPRYKVTKRGQDVALRCDPISGHVSLYWYRQALGQGPEFLTYFNYEAQQDKSGLPNDRFSAERPEGSISTLTIQRTEQRDSAMYRCASSLKGIGYNEQFFGPGTRLTVL.

This chain joins TRBV5-1 and TRBJ2-5; D gene uncertain. V lost 4 bases and J lost 5, with 9 bases in between. The V gene's germline CDR1 is SGHRS and CDR2 YFSETQ. The CDR3 loop spans 12 amino acids. In nucleotides, the CDR3 is TGCGCCAGCAGCCCTACTCGGGAGACCCAGTACTTC. The encoded protein is CASSPTRETQYF.

The V call is TRBV7-9, the J call TRBJ1-4; D remains unclear. Germline CDR1 SEHNR, CDR2 FQNEAQ (reference sequence). The length of the CDR3 is 15 residues. The ends were cut back, 5 bases at V and 7 bases at J, with 17 bases in the middle. This CDR3 reads CASSLPGLVGEKLFF. The CDR3 DNA reads TGTGCCAGCAGCCTTCCGGGTCTAGTTGGTGAAAAACTGTTTTTT.

This sequence joins TRBV9 and TRBJ1-1; maybe TRBD1 (6 bases). The CDR3 extends over 14 amino acids. Trimming shortened V by 3 bases and J by 6 bases, and 15 bases separated the two germline ends. CDR1 SGDLS and CDR2 YYNGEE come from the germline V gene. Here the CDR3 reads CASSAGAGASEAFF. CDR3 bases: TGTGCCAGCAGCGCGGGGGCCGGGGCCTCTGAAGCTTTCTTT.

This chain connects TRBV12-3 or TRBV12-4 to TRBJ1-2; 8 positions match TRBD1. The CDR3 extends over 13 amino acids. V was pared by 6 bases and J by 2 bases, with 2 bases of the junction left unmatched. The DNA of the CDR3 is TGTGCCAGCAGCCGGACAGGGAACTATGGCTACACCTTC. Amino acid sequence: CASSRTGNYGYTF.

The chain carries TRBV9 and TRBJ2-1, with TRBD2 matching 8 bases. Germline CDR1 reads SGDLS; CDR2 reads YYNGEE. CDR3 length: 15 amino acids. V shed 0 bases and J 3 bases; nucleotides not matched to a gene: 2. As DNA, the CDR3 is TGTGCCAGCAGCGTAGGGAGCGGGGGCTACAATGAGCAGTTCTTC. It is translated as CASSVGSGGYNEQFF. Together with reference TRBV9 and TRBJ2-1, the CDR3 gives the full variable domain: DSGVTQTPKHLITATGQRVTLRCSPRSGDLSVYWYQQSLDQGLQFLIQYYNGEERAKGNILERFSAQQFPDLHSELNLSSLELGDSALYFCASSVGSGGYNEQFFGPGTRLTVL.

The gene calls are TRBV4-2 and TRBJ2-5; tentatively, D is TRBD1 (5 bases). The CDR3 has 15 residues. Germline assignment: CDR1 LGHNA and CDR2 YNFKEQ. Trimming stripped 0 bases from V and 3 bases from J, with 11 bases between. The CDR3 loop is CASSQEGPAKETQYF. DNA for the CDR3: TGTGCCAGCAGCCAAGAGGGGCCCGCTAAAGAGACCCAGTACTTC.

The chain couples TRBV12-3 or TRBV12-4 to TRBJ1-2; D is perhaps TRBD1 (5 bases). CDR3 size: 14 residues. The ends were cut back, 8 bases at V and 4 bases at J, with 17 bases in the middle. The CDR3 protein is CASAQTAIRYGYTF. In DNA, the CDR3 is TGTGCCAGCGCCCAGACAGCAATTCGCTATGGCTACACCTTC.

This clonotype was recorded a few times. The chain uses TRBV12-3 or TRBV12-4 and TRBJ2-1; TRBD1 might be the D (6 bases). V was trimmed by 5 bases and J by 0 bases, leaving 11 bases between them. CDR3 size: 15 residues. CDR3 sequence (DNA): TGTGCCAGCAGTCTGGGGGACATCTCCTACAATGAGCAGTTCTTC. Translation gives CASSLGDISYNEQFF.

The chain links TRBV5-1 to TRBJ2-1, with TRBD2 identical over 8 bases. Germline-derived CDR1 and CDR2 are SGHRS and YFSETQ. The J segment lost 0 bases and the V segment lost 1 base, leaving 9 bases of the junction unmatched. The CDR3 spans 18 residues. CDR3 in DNA: TGCGCCAGCAGCTTGACTCCAACGACTAGCGTCTCCTACAATGAGCAGTTCTTC. The encoded protein is CASSLTPTTSVSYNEQFF.

The chain links TRBV4-1 to TRBJ1-5; 8 nucleotides line up with TRBD1. The germline CDR1 and CDR2 sequences are MGHRA and YSYEKL. V dropped 4 bases and J dropped 2; count of bases not matched to a gene: 4. The CDR3 contains 15 residues. CDR3 in amino acids: CASSPGQGGNQPQHF. The DNA of the CDR3 is TGCGCCAGCAGCCCTGGACAGGGAGGCAATCAGCCCCAGCATTTT.

This clonotype showed up just a few times. The chain uses TRBV30 and TRBJ2-2; 9 bases agree with TRBD2. Germline V lookup: CDR1 GTSNPN, CDR2 SVGIG (reference sequence). This CDR3 has 17 amino acids. Germline trimming cut 0 bases from V and 6 bases from J; bases unmatched to any gene: 11. The CDR3: CAWSVLLSGRGAGELFF. The DNA for the CDR3 is TGTGCCTGGAGTGTCCTTCTTAGCGGGAGAGGGGCCGGGGAGCTGTTTTTT.

The J gene is TRBJ2-1, the V gene TRBV20-1, with 15 nucleotides matching TRBD2. The ends lost 6 bases at V and 8 bases at J; junction bases unmatched: 5. This CDR3 is 14 amino acids long. CDR1 is DFQATT and CDR2 is SNEGSKA in the germline V gene (reference sequence). CDR3 DNA: TGCAGTGCCAGGGGACTAGCGGGGGGCGATGAGCAGTTCTTC. Amino acid sequence: CSARGLAGGDEQFF.

The rearrangement uses TRBV6-6 and TRBJ2-1; D remains ambiguous. Trimming left V 8 bases short and J 7 bases short, with 24 bases between. Germline V CDR1 and CDR2: MNHNY, SVGAGI (reference sequence). The CDR3 has 16 amino acids. CDR3 coding DNA: TGTGCCAGCGGTCACTCGTCAGTAATGGCGTTGAATGAGCAGTTCTTC. Its protein is CASGHSSVMALNEQFF.

This clonotype was seen a few times. The chain links TRBV20-1 to TRBJ2-1; 9 nucleotides agree with TRBD2. Germline CDR1 and CDR2: DFQATT and SNEGSKA (reference sequence). This CDR3 is built from 14 residues. V lost 7 bases to trimming and J lost 2 bases; unmatched junction nucleotides: 6. Here the CDR3 DNA reads TGCAGTGTTAGTAGCGGGGGAACCTACAATGAGCAGTTCTTC. This sequence encodes CSVSSGGTYNEQFF.

Only a few counts were recorded for this clonotype. The rearrangement links TRBV7-9 to TRBJ2-7; D uncertain. The V gene lost 4 bases and the J gene lost 7 bases, with 14 bases spanning the gap. The V gene's germline CDR1 is SEHNR and CDR2 FQNEAQ (reference sequence). The CDR3 is 13 residues long. CDR3 in amino acids: CASSSGPSEEQYF. The CDR3 DNA reads TGTGCCAGCAGCTCCGGGCCATCCGAAGAGCAGTACTTC.

V is TRBV5-1 and J is TRBJ2-1; 12 positions agree with TRBD2. Trimming cost V 3 bases and J 10 bases; bases outside gene matches: 8. CDR3 length: 15 amino acids. Germline V CDR1 and CDR2: SGHRS, YFSETQ. The CDR3 loop is CASSYASGRAGEQFF. The CDR3 region has the DNA TGCGCCAGCAGCTACGCTAGCGGGAGGGCCGGGGAGCAGTTCTTC.

The genes are TRBV24-1 and TRBJ1-5, with D tentatively TRBD1 (5 bases). This CDR3 contains 15 residues. The V end lost 3 bases, the J end lost 6 bases, and 14 bases lay between the germline ends. The germline V gene encodes CDR1 KGHDR and CDR2 SFDVKD. In DNA, the CDR3 is TGTGCCACCAGTGATGACCTCGGCGGGGGTCAGCCCCAGCATTTT. Residues: CATSDDLGGGQPQHF.

The rearrangement joins TRBV6-5 to TRBJ1-1; D not resolved. CDR1 is MNHEY and CDR2 is SVGAGI in the germline V gene. V was trimmed by 0 bases and J by 1 base, leaving 9 bases between them. The CDR3 is 15 amino acids. Here the CDR3 reads CASSYSLTANTEAFF. The CDR3, as DNA: TGTGCCAGCAGTTACTCGTTAACAGCGAACACTGAAGCTTTCTTT.

The sample holds many counts of this clonotype. V gene TRBV5-5 combines with J gene TRBJ1-6; D is ambiguous. V was trimmed by 4 bases and J by 7 bases, leaving 21 bases between them. This CDR3 has 17 residues. CDR1 is SGHKS and CDR2 is YYEKEE in the germline V gene (reference sequence). CDR3 in amino acids: CASSPLTLTDGNSPLHF. CDR3 nucleotide sequence: TGTGCCAGCAGCCCGCTTACGCTGACGGATGGGAATTCACCCCTCCACTTT.